These 21 T cell receptor beta chains were sequenced from one sample in a study of T cells in Graves' hyperthyroidism and ophthalmopathy. RNA transcripts gave rise to amplified TCR beta CDR3 regions. RT-PCR in the first round (using the HTBI primer set) targeted the TCR CDR3. TCRdb re-analysed the multiplex PCR reads in MiXCR, keeping a single row per CDR3 protein. The sample lists about 640,000 distinct CDR3 sequences, around 20% occurring once. The specimen was blood. The receptors stem from a man aged 25 to 40 with Graves' ophthalmopathy.

A few counts support this clonotype. The chain employs TRBV6-5 and TRBJ1-2; D might be TRBD1 (6 bases). This CDR3 has 14 amino acids. CDR1 and CDR2 from the germline V gene are MNHEY and SVGAGI. V lost 2 bases and J 2 bases, leaving 9 bases between the germline ends. The CDR3 reads CASSYGGQNYGYTF. The CDR3 region has the DNA TGTGCCAGCAGTTACGGCGGACAGAACTATGGCTACACCTTC.

The chain employs TRBV13 and TRBJ2-7; unclear D gene. Germline-derived CDR1 and CDR2 are PRHDT and FYEKMQ (reference sequence). V shed 5 bases and J shed 7 bases, with 18 bases lying between them. The CDR3 is 14 amino acids. The CDR3 loop reads CASSPPQDVGEQYF. CDR3 DNA sequence: TGTGCCAGCAGCCCCCCGCAGGACGTCGGGGAGCAGTACTTC.

In its sample, this clonotype was seen once. The gene calls are TRBV6-9 and TRBJ2-1; 9 nucleotides align to TRBD2. The CDR3 is made up of 21 amino acids. V was clipped by 3 bases and J by 0 bases; unmatched bases: 18. Germline CDR1 and CDR2: MNHGY and SVAAGI. This CDR3 is CASSYFISASGIPSSYNEQFF. CDR3 in DNA: TGTGCCAGCAGTTACTTCATATCCGCTAGCGGGATACCGAGCTCCTACAATGAGCAGTTCTTC.

V and J are TRBV9 and TRBJ2-2, with TRBD2 as a possible D gene (6 bases). The V and J ends lost 2 bases and 5 bases respectively, with 10 bases between them. The CDR3 extends over 14 amino acids. In germline, CDR1 is SGDLS, CDR2 YYNGEE. CDR3 in DNA: TGTGCCAGCAGCGTCGTGGGGGGTACCGGGGAGCTGTTTTTT. It is translated as CASSVVGGTGELFF.

This clonotype has only a few counts. CDR3 nucleotides: TGCGCCAGCAGCCTGACAGGGGGAACCCAGTACTTC. It translates to CASSLTGGTQYF. The rearrangement uses TRBV4-1 and TRBJ2-5, with TRBD1 identical over 9 bases. The J segment lost 8 bases and the V segment lost 4 bases, leaving 2 bases of the junction unmatched. The CDR3 totals 12 residues. Germline lookup yields CDR1 MGHRA and CDR2 YSYEKL.

V and J are TRBV27 and TRBJ2-1; 11 bases agree with TRBD2. The CDR3 sequence is 17 residues long. With 7 bases clipped from V and 2 bases from J, the junction kept 10 bases outside the gene matches. Germline assignment: CDR1 MNHEY and CDR2 SMNVEV (reference sequence). The CDR3 loop is CASTPRLAGRAYNEQFF. In DNA, the CDR3 is TGTGCCAGCACCCCGCGACTAGCGGGGAGGGCCTACAATGAGCAGTTCTTC.

In this sample, this clonotype turned up many times. The chain uses TRBV18 and TRBJ1-1; D is unclear. Germline CDR1 is KGHSH and CDR2 is LQKENI. This CDR3 region has 11 residues. Trimming removed 8 bases at V and 1 base at J, with 5 bases between. CDR3 coding DNA: TGTGCCAGCGCGCGGAACACTGAAGCTTTCTTT. This codes for CASARNTEAFF.

The chain couples TRBV12-3 or TRBV12-4 to TRBJ2-5; D call uncertain. V was cut by 0 bases and J by 6 bases, with 20 bases left in between. The CDR3 covers 17 residues. The CDR3 coding sequence is TGTGCCAGCAGTTTAGCTACAGACACCGTTCTCACAAAGACCCAGTACTTC. It translates to CASSLATDTVLTKTQYF.

In its sample, this clonotype was seen a few times. The V gene is TRBV18, the J gene TRBJ1-4, with a weak D call TRBD1 (5 bases). Germline CDR1 KGHSH, CDR2 LQKENI. This CDR3 is built from 12 residues. V lost 5 bases, J lost 8 bases, and 9 bases lay in between. The CDR3 reads CASSSNREKLFF. CDR3 in DNA: TGTGCCAGCTCATCAAACAGGGAAAAACTGTTTTTT.

This clonotype turned up a few times. The gene calls are TRBV20-1 and TRBJ2-1; TRBD2 agrees at 10 bases. Trimming removed 5 bases from V and 7 bases from J; junction bases left unmatched: 11. The CDR3 is 15 residues long. Germline V gives CDR1 DFQATT, CDR2 SNEGSKA (reference sequence). CDR3 nucleotides: TGCAGTGCTCCATCCCCTAGCGGGAGTTGGAATGAGCAGTTCTTC. It encodes CSAPSPSGSWNEQFF.

Only one count was recorded for this clonotype. The V gene is TRBV5-1, the J gene TRBJ2-7; D gene ambiguous. The CDR3 spans 11 residues. V was cut by 4 bases and J by 9 bases, with 11 bases left in between. Germline lookup yields CDR1 SGHRS and CDR2 YFSETQ. Written as DNA, the CDR3 is TGCGCCAGCAGCGGAGCACTGGTGCAGTACTTC. It specifies CASSGALVQYF.

This clonotype has just a few counts. The chain combines TRBV6-2 or TRBV6-3 with TRBJ2-5; 8 bases align to TRBD1. V lost 2 bases to trimming and J lost 4 bases; unmatched junction nucleotides: 9. CDR3 length: 16 residues. Looked up from germline, CDR1 is MNHEY and CDR2 is SVGEGT. The CDR3 reads CASSYPPGQGLETQYF. CDR3 sequence (DNA): TGTGCCAGCAGTTACCCCCCTGGACAGGGTCTAGAGACCCAGTACTTC.

The chain combines TRBV12-3 or TRBV12-4 with TRBJ1-1; TRBD1 matches 7 bases. The CDR3 runs to 16 residues. V was pared by 6 bases and J by 0 bases, with 10 bases of the junction left unmatched. CDR3 sequence: CASRWTGGGLNTEAFF. CDR3 bases: TGTGCCAGCAGGTGGACAGGAGGGGGCTTGAACACTGAAGCTTTCTTT.

This clonotype was observed many times. The chain links TRBV12-3 or TRBV12-4 to TRBJ2-7; 7 nucleotides line up with TRBD2. The CDR3 is 11 amino acids. V was pared by 7 bases and J by 6 bases, with 3 bases of the junction left unmatched. The DNA for the CDR3 is TGTGCCAGCACCCCGGGGGGCGAGCAGTACTTC. As protein: CASTPGGEQYF.

This clonotype has ten or more counts. The chain combines TRBV11-2 with TRBJ2-4; 8 nucleotides match TRBD2. The V segment lost 5 bases and the J segment 0 bases; nucleotides outside the gene matches: 6. CDR1 is SGHAT, CDR2 FQNNGV, per germline. This CDR3 has 16 residues. CDR3 loop: CASSRIAGLAKNIQYF. The CDR3 DNA sequence: TGTGCCAGCAGCCGTATAGCGGGACTAGCCAAAAACATTCAGTACTTC.

This clonotype showed up just a few times. The gene calls are TRBV10-3 and TRBJ2-5; 8 nucleotides agree with TRBD1. In germline, CDR1 is ENHRY, CDR2 SYGVKD. This CDR3 is built from 12 residues. The ends lost 10 bases at V and 4 bases at J; junction bases unmatched: 5. The CDR3, as DNA: TGTGCCACGACAGGGGATCGAGAGACCCAGTACTTC. Protein: CATTGDRETQYF.

This chain connects TRBV7-9 to TRBJ2-2, with 13 bases fitting TRBD2. This CDR3 comprises 18 residues. The trim removed 3 bases at V and 3 bases at J, leaving 7 bases unmatched. The germline CDR1 and CDR2 sequences are SEHNR and FQNEAQ (reference sequence). This CDR3 is CASSFPGLAGRDTGELFF. CDR3 DNA: TGTGCCAGCAGCTTCCCGGGACTAGCGGGAAGGGACACCGGGGAGCTGTTTTTT.

In its sample, this clonotype was seen a few times. V and J are TRBV3-1 and TRBJ2-2; possibly TRBD1 or TRBD2 for D (5 bases each). Germline loops: CDR1 LGHDT, CDR2 YNNKEL (reference sequence). The CDR3 has 15 amino acids. The V and J ends lost 7 bases and 6 bases respectively, with 18 bases between them. The CDR3 DNA sequence: TGTGCCAGCACCGGGACCATTGGGGGTTCCGGGGAGCTGTTTTTT. This translates into CASTGTIGGSGELFF.

The chain joins TRBV20-1 to TRBJ2-5; D is uncertain. Trimming removed 2 bases at V and 1 base at J, with 11 bases between. The CDR3 has 14 residues. Germline CDR1 DFQATT, CDR2 SNEGSKA (reference sequence). In nucleotides, the CDR3 is TGCAGTGCTAGAACGGCGACTCTCCAAGAGACCCAGTACTTC. This codes for CSARTATLQETQYF.

The chain has TRBV4-3 and TRBJ1-1, with D hard to call. Germline values: CDR1 LGHNA, CDR2 YSLEER. The V and J ends lost 0 bases and 1 base respectively, with 9 bases between them. The CDR3 has 15 amino acids. CDR3 bases: TGCGCCAGCAGCCAAGATCGGAGAGAGAACACTGAAGCTTTCTTT. Amino acids: CASSQDRRENTEAFF.

The CDR3 here is CASMNSLRQLRSTDTQYF. In nucleotides, the CDR3 is TGTGCCAGCATGAACTCTCTACGACAGCTTCGTAGCACAGATACGCAGTATTTT. This chain uses TRBV12-3 or TRBV12-4 with TRBJ2-3; D is possibly TRBD1 (5 bases). This CDR3 is built from 18 residues. The ends were cut back, 7 bases at V and 0 bases at J, with 23 bases in the middle.